The 30 T cell receptor beta chains reported below all come from one sample, sequenced in a study of blood T cell repertoires in COVID-19. Profiling relied on immunoSEQ multiplex PCR, and the TCRdb table lists in-frame clones only, not all of them. The sample carries approximately 290,000 clones, 80% to 90% recorded once. The sample comprised peripheral blood. These receptors originate from a man aged 25 to 45 with acute or convalescent COVID-19.

This chain uses TRBV5-1 with TRBJ1-5; weak D call: TRBD1 (5 bases). This CDR3 comprises 14 residues. V lost 3 bases and J lost 7, with 14 bases in between. CDR1 and CDR2 (germline): SGHRS, YFSETQ. CDR3 residues: CASSSLAGYQPQHF. The CDR3 coding sequence is TGCGCCAGCAGCTCGTTGGCAGGGTACCAGCCCCAGCATTTT.

A single count supports this clone. This chain joins TRBV27 and TRBJ2-2; 7 bases fit TRBD2. The CDR3 length is 14 residues. J lost 6 bases, V lost 6 bases, and 7 bases had no gene match. The germline V gene has CDR1 MNHEY and CDR2 SMNVEV (reference sequence). CDR3 sequence reads: CASSGGRTAGELFF. The CDR3 DNA follows: TGTGCCAGCAGCGGGGGGAGAACGGCCGGGGAGCTGTTTTTT.

The genes are TRBV27 and TRBJ1-4, with D possibly being TRBD1 (5 bases). This CDR3 is built from 15 residues. Germline-derived CDR1 and CDR2 are MNHEY and SMNVEV (reference sequence). Trimming removed 1 base at V and 3 bases at J, with 9 bases between. In DNA form, the CDR3 reads TGTGCCAGCAGTTTATACGGGGGTTCTAATGAAAAACTGTTTTTT. Its protein is CASSLYGGSNEKLFF.

The V and J genes are TRBV11-2 and TRBJ2-1, with 8 bases aligning to TRBD2. The junction had 5 bases not matched to a gene; V was cut back by 4 bases and J by 9 bases. Germline assignment: CDR1 SGHAT and CDR2 FQNNGV. The CDR3 contains 13 residues. The CDR3 DNA is TGTGCCAGCAGCTACGGGGGGGGCCGTGAGCAGTTCTTC. It is translated as CASSYGGGREQFF.

This clone was detected only a few times. The genes are TRBV24-1 and TRBJ2-3; D gene uncertain. The CDR3 length is 16 residues. Germline V gene data show CDR1 as KGHDR and CDR2 as SFDVKD. Between the trimmed V and J ends, which lost 1 base and 0 bases, there was a span of 10 bases. This CDR3 is CATSDLVAGSTDTQYF. The CDR3 nucleotides are TGTGCCACCAGTGATTTAGTTGCCGGTAGCACAGATACGCAGTATTTT.

This chain links TRBV2 with TRBJ1-1; 7 bases are shared with TRBD1. Trimming took 4 bases from V and 1 from J; bases not matched to a gene: 6. Germline CDR1 reads SNHLY; CDR2 reads FYNNEI. CDR3 length: 15 residues. The CDR3 DNA reads TGTGCCAGCAGTGCTGAGGGACAGAGGAACACTGAAGCTTTCTTT. It is translated as CASSAEGQRNTEAFF.

The genes are TRBV6-6 and TRBJ2-6, with a tentative D call TRBD1 (6 bases). Trimming removed 7 bases at V and 2 bases at J, with 12 bases between. This CDR3 comprises 15 residues. Germline V gene lookup returns CDR1 MNHNY and CDR2 SVGAGI (reference sequence). CDR3: CASNLQGAGANVLTF. The CDR3 region has the DNA TGTGCCAGCAATCTACAGGGAGCTGGGGCCAACGTCCTGACTTTC.

The rearrangement joins TRBV4-1 to TRBJ2-1, with TRBD1 matching 7 bases. J was trimmed by 9 bases and V by 4 bases; bases with no gene match: 6. This CDR3 has 13 amino acids. Germline CDR1 MGHRA, CDR2 YSYEKL. CDR3: CASSPGTVFEQFF. DNA of the CDR3: TGCGCCAGCAGCCCCGGGACAGTATTTGAGCAGTTCTTC.

This clone was observed at least ten times. The chain carries TRBV7-9 and TRBJ1-2; tentative D call: TRBD1 (6 bases). The CDR3 covers 15 residues. Trimming took 4 bases from V and 3 from J, leaving 15 bases between them. Per germline, CDR1 SEHNR and CDR2 FQNEAQ (reference sequence). The DNA for the CDR3 is TGTGCCAGCAGCTCCCAGGGGAGGGTAGACTATGGCTACACCTTC. It yields the protein CASSSQGRVDYGYTF.

The chain carries TRBV3-1 (or the pseudogene TRBV3-2) and TRBJ2-4; TRBD1 agrees at 8 bases. Germline-derived CDR1 and CDR2 are LGHDT and YNNKEL (reference sequence). The CDR3 loop spans 18 amino acids. After removal of 3 bases from V and 0 bases from J, the junction contained 10 bases not matched to a gene. CDR3 nucleotide sequence: TGTGCCAGCAGCCATAGGGACAGGAGTCGACTAGCCAAAAACATTCAGTACTTC. Protein product: CASSHRDRSRLAKNIQYF.

This clone was recorded once. The V and J genes are TRBV27 and TRBJ2-3; 7 nucleotides match TRBD2. The CDR3 has 16 residues. Unmatched junction bases numbered 8, after V lost 0 bases and J lost 5 bases. CDR1 and CDR2 (germline): MNHEY, SMNVEV (reference sequence). The CDR3, as DNA: TGTGCCAGCAGTTTATCGGCGGGAGTCGGTGTAGATACGCAGTATTTT. Amino acids: CASSLSAGVGVDTQYF.

The rearrangement joins TRBV19 to TRBJ1-5, with 9 bases lining up with TRBD1. Per the germline V gene, CDR1 is LNHDA and CDR2 is SQIVND (reference sequence). The CDR3 totals 14 residues. V was clipped by 8 bases and J by 4 bases; unmatched bases: 6. The CDR3 nucleotides read TGTGCCAGTTGGGACAGGGCTATGAATCAGCCCCAGCATTTT. Translated: CASWDRAMNQPQHF.

The genes are TRBV7-9 and TRBJ2-7; 7 bases fit TRBD1. CDR1 is SEHNR and CDR2 is FQNEAQ in the germline V gene (reference sequence). This CDR3 comprises 15 residues. The J segment lost 5 bases and the V segment lost 1 base, leaving 8 bases of the junction unmatched. CDR3 bases: TGTGCCAGCAGCTTAGTACGTACAGGGGCGAACGAGCAGTACTTC. It translates to CASSLVRTGANEQYF.

This chain's CDR3 is CASSPRGGGAAGELFF. The CDR3 DNA reads TGCGCCAGCAGTCCTCGTGGAGGGGGGGCCGCCGGGGAGCTGTTTTTT. The chain couples TRBV4-1 to TRBJ2-2, with D perhaps matching TRBD2 (7 bases). CDR1 MGHRA and CDR2 YSYEKL come from the germline V gene. CDR3 length: 16 amino acids. With 6 bases removed from V and 6 bases from J, the gap between germline ends came to 20 bases.

The chain recombines TRBV27 with TRBJ1-6; D call uncertain. The germline V and J ends were trimmed by 2 bases and 14 bases, with 19 bases remaining between them. CDR1 and CDR2 from the germline V gene are MNHEY and SMNVEV (reference sequence). This CDR3 has 15 residues. CDR3 DNA: TGTGCCAGCAGTTTAGAACTGGGAGGAGTTAGATCCCTCCACTTT. It translates to CASSLELGGVRSLHF.

The chain employs TRBV30 and TRBJ1-2; the match to TRBD1 covers 8 bases. This CDR3 is built from 15 residues. Germline CDR1 and CDR2: GTSNPN and SVGIG (reference sequence). V gave up 2 bases and J gave up 6 bases; unmatched junction bases: 11. In DNA, the CDR3 is TGTGCCTGGAGTCCCTGGGTGCAGGGGGCGGATGGCTACACCTTC. Encoded protein: CAWSPWVQGADGYTF.

The chain carries TRBV28 and TRBJ1-1; possibly TRBD1 for D (5 bases). The CDR3 contains 12 residues. In germline, CDR1 is MDHEN, CDR2 SYDVKM. The V and J ends lost 8 bases and 4 bases respectively, with 11 bases between them. CDR3 bases: TGTGCCAGCTGGGGCGGAATCACTGAAGCTTTCTTT. It is translated as CASWGGITEAFF. Combining the CDR3 with reference TRBV28 and TRBJ1-1 gives the whole variable domain DVKVTQSSRYLVKRTGEKVFLECVQDMDHENMFWYRQDPGLGLRLIYFSYDVKMKEKGDIPEGYSVSREKKERFSLILESASTNQTSMYLCASWGGITEAFFGQGTRLTVV.

V is TRBV28 and J is TRBJ2-5, with D perhaps TRBD2 (5 bases). This CDR3 is 12 amino acids long. Germline CDR1 is MDHEN and CDR2 is SYDVKM. V gave up 6 bases and J gave up 3 bases, with 8 bases separating them. The CDR3 protein is CASRPGEETQYF. DNA of the CDR3: TGTGCCAGCAGACCCGGGGAAGAGACCCAGTACTTC. Based on the CDR3 plus reference TRBV28 and TRBJ2-5, the full variable domain is DVKVTQSSRYLVKRTGEKVFLECVQDMDHENMFWYRQDPGLGLRLIYFSYDVKMKEKGDIPEGYSVSREKKERFSLILESASTNQTSMYLCASRPGEETQYFGPGTRLLVL.

The gene calls are TRBV28 and TRBJ1-3; a weak D match, TRBD1 (5 bases). The germline V and J ends were trimmed by 5 bases and 7 bases, with 12 bases remaining between them. Germline V gene sequence: CDR1 MDHEN, CDR2 SYDVKM. The CDR3 is 13 residues long. The CDR3 loop is CASSLGGGNTIYF. The CDR3 DNA sequence: TGTGCCAGCAGTCTGGGGGGTGGTAACACCATATATTTT.

The chain is built from TRBV19 and TRBJ2-5; the match to TRBD2 covers 11 bases. Germline values: CDR1 LNHDA, CDR2 SQIVND (reference sequence). CDR3 length: 14 residues. Trimming at V came to 8 bases and at J to 7 bases, leaving 9 bases not matched to a gene. The DNA for the CDR3 is TGTGCCAGTTCTAGCGGGAGGCGAGAAGGGACCCAGTACTTC. Protein product: CASSSGRREGTQYF. The full variable domain, completed using reference TRBV19 and TRBJ2-5, is DGGITQSPKYLFRKEGQNVTLSCEQNLNHDAMYWYRQDPGQGLRLIYYSQIVNDFQKGDIAEGYSVSREKKESFPLTVTSAQKNPTAFYLCASSSGRREGTQYFGPGTRLLVL.

V gene TRBV7-6 combines with J gene TRBJ2-1; D possibly corresponds to TRBD2 (6 bases). V lost 4 bases and J lost 1, with 8 bases in between. The CDR3 loop spans 14 amino acids. Germline V CDR1 and CDR2: SGHVS, FNYEAQ. CDR3 nucleotides: TGTGCCAGCAGCTCGGGGACTTCCTACAATGAGCAGTTCTTC. Protein: CASSSGTSYNEQFF.

The CDR3 is CASSETAQHF. The CDR3 DNA is TGTGCCAGCAGTGAAACGGCCCAGCATTTT. The rearrangement links TRBV6-1 to TRBJ1-5; D unresolved. Deletions cut 2 bases from V and 11 bases from J, with 4 bases between. The germline CDR1 and CDR2 sequences are MNHNS and SASEGT. CDR3 length: 10 amino acids.

About this clone itself: The sample has other DNA sequences that encode this CDR3 too. The chain couples TRBV9 to TRBJ1-2; weak D call: TRBD1 (5 bases). Trimming removed 2 bases from V and 4 bases from J, with 12 bases in between. The CDR3 extends over 14 amino acids. Germline V gene lookup returns CDR1 SGDLS and CDR2 YYNGEE. The CDR3 DNA reads as TGTGCCAGCAGCGTTGACAGCCGGTCCTATGGCTACACCTTC. It specifies CASSVDSRSYGYTF. The full variable domain, rest sourced from reference TRBV9 and TRBJ1-2, is DSGVTQTPKHLITATGQRVTLRCSPRSGDLSVYWYQQSLDQGLQFLIQYYNGEERAKGNILERFSAQQFPDLHSELNLSSLELGDSALYFCASSVDSRSYGYTFGSGTRLTVV.

This clone has just a few counts. This chain connects TRBV18 to TRBJ2-7, with 8 positions matching TRBD2. V shed 5 bases, J shed 6 bases, and the junction held 9 bases outside the gene matches. This CDR3 is built from 14 residues. The germline V gene encodes CDR1 KGHSH and CDR2 LQKENI. In DNA form, the CDR3 reads TGTGCCAGCTCAAGACGAGCGGGGGTATTCGAGCAGTACTTC. Translating it yields CASSRRAGVFEQYF.

CDR3 sequence (DNA): TGCGCCAGCAGCCCCGATCCCACTGACAGGGGGCTTAGCACAGATACGCAGTATTTT. It is translated as CASSPDPTDRGLSTDTQYF. The chain combines TRBV4-1 with TRBJ2-3; 10 bases are a match to TRBD1. Trimming cost V 4 bases and J 0 bases; bases outside gene matches: 13. The germline V gene encodes CDR1 MGHRA and CDR2 YSYEKL. This CDR3 has 19 residues.

In its sample, this clone was seen once. The genes are TRBV5-1 and TRBJ2-1; TRBD2 agrees at 8 bases. The CDR3 is made up of 15 amino acids. The germline V gene has CDR1 SGHRS and CDR2 YFSETQ. Trimming at V came to 0 bases and at J to 5 bases, leaving 4 bases not matched to a gene. The CDR3: CASSLGSAGDNEQFF. CDR3 in DNA: TGCGCCAGCAGCTTGGGATCAGCGGGGGACAATGAGCAGTTCTTC.

The V gene is TRBV9, the J gene TRBJ1-6, with D uncertain. The ends were cut back, 1 base at V and 6 bases at J, with 8 bases in the middle. CDR1 is SGDLS and CDR2 is YYNGEE in the germline V gene. CDR3 size: 14 residues. The CDR3 reads CASSVSGSNSPLHF. The CDR3 DNA sequence: TGTGCCAGCAGCGTAAGTGGTAGTAATTCACCCCTCCACTTT. The full variable domain, with the rest looked up from reference TRBV9 and TRBJ1-6, is DSGVTQTPKHLITATGQRVTLRCSPRSGDLSVYWYQQSLDQGLQFLIQYYNGEERAKGNILERFSAQQFPDLHSELNLSSLELGDSALYFCASSVSGSNSPLHFGNGTRLTVT.

The chain couples TRBV18 to TRBJ1-3, with 10 bases lining up with TRBD1. V shed 0 bases, J shed 10 bases, and the junction held 3 bases outside the gene matches. The length of the CDR3 is 14 residues. Germline-derived CDR1 and CDR2 are KGHSH and LQKENI. CDR3 sequence reads: CASSPPEDRGTIYF. Here the CDR3 DNA reads TGTGCCAGCTCACCACCGGAGGACAGGGGGACCATATATTTT.

The chain carries TRBV19 and TRBJ2-1; TRBD1 is a possible D gene (6 bases). CDR1 and CDR2 from the germline V gene are LNHDA and SQIVND (reference sequence). Deletions cut 4 bases from V and 4 bases from J, with 8 bases between. The CDR3 contains 13 residues. This chain's CDR3 is CASSTGQYNEQFF. In nucleotides, the CDR3 is TGTGCCAGTAGTACAGGACAGTACAATGAGCAGTTCTTC.

This clone showed up just once. CDR3 DNA: TGTGCCATCAGGACTAGCGGGGTCACAGATACGCAGTATTTT. This translates into CAIRTSGVTDTQYF. The chain joins TRBV10-3 to TRBJ2-3, with 11 bases aligning to TRBD2. The CDR3 has 14 amino acids. The junction had 1 base not matched to a gene; V was cut back by 6 bases and J by 2 bases. CDR1 and CDR2 (germline): ENHRY, SYGVKD.